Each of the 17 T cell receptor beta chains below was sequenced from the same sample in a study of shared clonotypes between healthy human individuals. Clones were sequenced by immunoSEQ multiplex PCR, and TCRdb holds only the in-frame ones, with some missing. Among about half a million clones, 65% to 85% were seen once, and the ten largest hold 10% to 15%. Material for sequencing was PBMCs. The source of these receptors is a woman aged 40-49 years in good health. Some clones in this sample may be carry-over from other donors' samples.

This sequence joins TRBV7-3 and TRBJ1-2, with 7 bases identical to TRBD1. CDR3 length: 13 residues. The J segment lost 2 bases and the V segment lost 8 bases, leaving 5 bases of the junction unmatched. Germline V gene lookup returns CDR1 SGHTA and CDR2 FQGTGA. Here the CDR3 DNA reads TGTGCCAGCGCCGGGGACAGAAACTATGGCTACACCTTC. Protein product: CASAGDRNYGYTF.

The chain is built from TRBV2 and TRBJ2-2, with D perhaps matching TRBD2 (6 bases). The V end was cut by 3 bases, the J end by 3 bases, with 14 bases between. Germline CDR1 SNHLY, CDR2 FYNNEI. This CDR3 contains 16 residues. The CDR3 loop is CASSDLAGTDTGELFF. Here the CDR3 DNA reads TGTGCCAGCAGTGATCTGGCAGGGACTGACACCGGGGAGCTGTTTTTT.

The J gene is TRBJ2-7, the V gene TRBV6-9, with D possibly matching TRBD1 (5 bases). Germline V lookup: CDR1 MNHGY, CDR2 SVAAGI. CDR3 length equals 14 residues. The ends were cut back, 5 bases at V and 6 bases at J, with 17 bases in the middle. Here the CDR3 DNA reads TGTGCCAGCAGTGACAAGGGGTCCCCCTCCGAGCAGTACTTC. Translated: CASSDKGSPSEQYF.

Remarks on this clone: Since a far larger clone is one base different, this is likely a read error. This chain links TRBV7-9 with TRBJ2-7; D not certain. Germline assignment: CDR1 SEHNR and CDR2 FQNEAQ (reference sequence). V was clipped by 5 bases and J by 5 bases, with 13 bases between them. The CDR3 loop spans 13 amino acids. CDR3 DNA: TGTGCCAGCAGCCCCCATGTGGGTCACGAGCAGTACTTC. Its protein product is CASSPHVGHEQYF.

The CDR3 sequence: CASSLTRLQETQYF. The CDR3 DNA sequence: TGTGCCAGCAGCTTGACTAGACTCCAAGAGACCCAGTACTTC. This chain connects TRBV7-2 to TRBJ2-5, with a weak D call TRBD2 (6 bases). The CDR3 length is 14 residues. V lost 3 bases and J lost 1, with 9 bases in between. The germline V gene has CDR1 SGHTA and CDR2 FQGNSA. The full variable domain, with the rest looked up from reference TRBV7-2 and TRBJ2-5, is GAGVSQSPSNKVTEKGKDVELRCDPISGHTALYWYRQSLGQGLEFLIYFQGNSAPDKSGLPSDRFSAERTGGSVSTLTIQRTQQEDSAVYLCASSLTRLQETQYFGPGTRLLVL.

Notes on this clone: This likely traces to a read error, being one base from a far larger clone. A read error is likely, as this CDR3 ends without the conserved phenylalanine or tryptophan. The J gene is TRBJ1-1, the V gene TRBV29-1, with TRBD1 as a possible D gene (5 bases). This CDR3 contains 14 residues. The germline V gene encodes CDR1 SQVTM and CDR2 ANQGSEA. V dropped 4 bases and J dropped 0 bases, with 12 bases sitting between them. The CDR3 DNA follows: TGCAGCGTTGTTAATCCAGGGATGAACACTGAAGCTTTCTCT. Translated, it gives CSVVNPGMNTEAFS.

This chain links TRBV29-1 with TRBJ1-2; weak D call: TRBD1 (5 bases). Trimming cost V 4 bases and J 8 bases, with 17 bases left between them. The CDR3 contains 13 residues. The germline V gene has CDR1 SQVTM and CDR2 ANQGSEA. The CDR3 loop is CSVGGVPGWGYTF. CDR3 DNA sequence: TGCAGCGTTGGTGGAGTCCCAGGGTGGGGCTACACCTTC.

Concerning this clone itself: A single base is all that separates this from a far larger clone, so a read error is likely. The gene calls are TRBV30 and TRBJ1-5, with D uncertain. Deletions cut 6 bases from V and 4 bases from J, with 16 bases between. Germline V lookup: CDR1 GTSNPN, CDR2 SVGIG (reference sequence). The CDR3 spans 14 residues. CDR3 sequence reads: CACSGTMANQPQHF. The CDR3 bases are TGTGCCTGTAGCGGCACGATGGCGAATCAGCCCCAGCATTTT. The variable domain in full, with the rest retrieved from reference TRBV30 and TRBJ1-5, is SQTIHQWPATLVQPVGSPLSLECTVEGTSNPNLYWYRQAAGRGLQLLFYSVGIGQISSEVPQNLSASRPQDRQFILSSKKLLLSDSGFYLCACSGTMANQPQHFGDGTRLSIL.

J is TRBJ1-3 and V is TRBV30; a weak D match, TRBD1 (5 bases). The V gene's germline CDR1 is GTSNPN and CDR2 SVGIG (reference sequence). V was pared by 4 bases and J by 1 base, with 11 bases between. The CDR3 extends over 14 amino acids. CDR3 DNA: TGTGCCTGGACAGGGAGTCGATCTGGAAACACCATATATTTT. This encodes CAWTGSRSGNTIYF.

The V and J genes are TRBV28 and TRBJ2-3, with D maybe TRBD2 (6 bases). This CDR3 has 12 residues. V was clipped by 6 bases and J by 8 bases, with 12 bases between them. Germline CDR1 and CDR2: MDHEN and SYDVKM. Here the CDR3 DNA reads TGTGCCAGCAGAACCCACGGGGGTACGCAGTATTTT. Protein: CASRTHGGTQYF.

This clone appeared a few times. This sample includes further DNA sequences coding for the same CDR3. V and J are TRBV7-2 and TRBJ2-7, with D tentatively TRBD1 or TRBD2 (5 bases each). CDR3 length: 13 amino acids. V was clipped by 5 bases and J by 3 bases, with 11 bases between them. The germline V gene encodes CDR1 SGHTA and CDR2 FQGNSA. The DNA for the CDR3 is TGTGCCAGCAGCCGGGGACGGGACTACGAGCAGTACTTC. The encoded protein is CASSRGRDYEQYF.

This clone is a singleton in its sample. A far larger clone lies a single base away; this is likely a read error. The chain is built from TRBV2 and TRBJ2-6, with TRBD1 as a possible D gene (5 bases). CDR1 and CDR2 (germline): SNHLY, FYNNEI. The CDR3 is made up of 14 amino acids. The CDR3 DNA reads TGTGCCAGCAGCACGGCCTCTGGGGCCAACGCCCTGACTTTC. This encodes CASSTASGANALTF.

CDR3 sequence reads: CASSLGGPYEQYF. The CDR3 region has the DNA TGTGCCAGCAGCTTGGGCGGACCCTACGAGCAGTACTTC. The chain couples TRBV5-6 to TRBJ2-5; no clear D gene. The J call may be mistaken, given a closer DNA end match to TRBJ2-7. This CDR3 spans 13 amino acids. Germline V CDR1 and CDR2: SGHDT, YYEEEE.

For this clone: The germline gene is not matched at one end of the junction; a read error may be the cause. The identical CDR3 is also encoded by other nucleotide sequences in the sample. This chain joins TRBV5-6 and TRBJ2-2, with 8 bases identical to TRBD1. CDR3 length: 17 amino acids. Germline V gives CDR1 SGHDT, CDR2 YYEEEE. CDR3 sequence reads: CASSLAGEQGATGELFF. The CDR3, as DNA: TGTGCAAGCAGCCTGGCCGGGGAGCAGGGGGCCACCGGGGAGCTGTTTTTT.

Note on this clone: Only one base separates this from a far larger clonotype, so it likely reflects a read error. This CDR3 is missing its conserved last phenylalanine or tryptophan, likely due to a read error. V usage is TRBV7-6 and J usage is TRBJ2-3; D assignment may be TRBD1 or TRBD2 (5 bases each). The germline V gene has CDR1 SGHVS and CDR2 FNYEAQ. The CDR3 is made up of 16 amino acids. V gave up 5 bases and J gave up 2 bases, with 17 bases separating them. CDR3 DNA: TGTGCCAGCAGCCTGGGGGTAGGCAGATACACAGATACGCAGTATCTT. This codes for CASSLGVGRYTDTQYL.

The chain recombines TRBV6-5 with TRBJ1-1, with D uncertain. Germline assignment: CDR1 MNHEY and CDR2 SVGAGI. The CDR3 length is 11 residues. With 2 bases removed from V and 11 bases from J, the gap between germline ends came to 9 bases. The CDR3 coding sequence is TGTGCCAGCAGTTACGGGCGGGAGGCTTTCTTT. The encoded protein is CASSYGREAFF.

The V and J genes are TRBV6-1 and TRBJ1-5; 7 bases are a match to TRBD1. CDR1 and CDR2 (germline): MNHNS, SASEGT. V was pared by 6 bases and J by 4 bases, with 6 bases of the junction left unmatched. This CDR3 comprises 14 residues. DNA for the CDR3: TGTGCCAGCAGAAGGGACAGACAAAATCAGCCCCAGCATTTT. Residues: CASRRDRQNQPQHF.